The clone carrying this T cell receptor (beta chain) was observed a handful of times. This sample is part of a study of response to subunit inactivated influenza vaccine. TCRdb used MiXCR to reprocess the RT-PCR reads, holding one entry per CDR3 protein. The profile shows 500,000 to 600,000 distinct CDR3 sequences, 11% of them singletons. Germline loops: CDR1 MNHEY, CDR2 SVGEGT. Trimming took 0 bases from V and 1 from J, leaving 24 bases between them. CDR3 size: 21 residues. These sequences were also reported in another study, on T cells expressing NK-cell markers. That work contributes: Template switching by 5'RACE with UMIs generated the TCR beta cDNA. Whether expanded NKG2C+ T cell clones recognized HCMV stayed uncertain.

The receptor's source is a man aged 50-59 years who received an inactivated influenza vaccine. Sequenced material: PBMCs from blood, taken on the day of vaccination. V usage is TRBV6-2 or TRBV6-3 and J usage is TRBJ2-2, with D perhaps given as TRBD1 or TRBD2 (5 bases each). This CDR3 is CASSYSVPGTARTLNTGELFF. The CDR3 DNA is TGTGCCAGCAGTTACTCGGTCCCCGGGACGGCAAGAACATTGAACACCGGGGAGCTGTTTTTT.